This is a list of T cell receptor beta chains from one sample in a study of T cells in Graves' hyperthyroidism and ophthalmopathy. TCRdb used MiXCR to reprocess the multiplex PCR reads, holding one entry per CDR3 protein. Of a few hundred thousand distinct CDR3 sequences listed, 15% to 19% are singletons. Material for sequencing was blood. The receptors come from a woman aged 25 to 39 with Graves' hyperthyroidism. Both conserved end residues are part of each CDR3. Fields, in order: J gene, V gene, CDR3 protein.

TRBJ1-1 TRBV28 CASSFGLGVLIGAFF
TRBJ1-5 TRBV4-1 CASSQLIPGQGLSNQPQHF
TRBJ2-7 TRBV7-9 CASSLGFRTEGEQYF
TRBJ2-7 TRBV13 CASSLATGTYEQYF
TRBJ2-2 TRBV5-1 CASSFPRQGVGGELFF
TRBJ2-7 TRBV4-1 CASSQETGGGYEQYF
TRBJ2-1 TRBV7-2 CASSLTGERSYNEQFF
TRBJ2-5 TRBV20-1 CSARGLAGGFEETQYF
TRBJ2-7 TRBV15 CATSRDLNEQYF
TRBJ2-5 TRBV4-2 CASSQGAIGRAKWETQYF
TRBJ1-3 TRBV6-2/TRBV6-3 CASTIGDTIYF
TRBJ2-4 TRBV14 CASSQPGPNIQYF
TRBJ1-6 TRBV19 CASSPPGTYDSPLHF
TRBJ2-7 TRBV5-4 CASSLGAGTSGEPGEQYF
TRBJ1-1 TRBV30 CAWSTGSAAFF
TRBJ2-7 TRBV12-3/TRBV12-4 CASSPYSGRAGEQYF
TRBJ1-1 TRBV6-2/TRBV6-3 CASSYSILLNTEAFF
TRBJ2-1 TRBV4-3 CASSGERASNEQFF
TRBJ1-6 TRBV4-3 CASSQSGRLNSPLHF
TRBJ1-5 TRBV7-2 CASITGTASQPQHF
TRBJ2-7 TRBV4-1 CASKLGQGAYEQYF
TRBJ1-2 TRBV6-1 CASSHDLGAGGYTF
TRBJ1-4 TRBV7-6 CASSLGTGVEKLFF
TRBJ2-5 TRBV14 CASSRREGAETQYF
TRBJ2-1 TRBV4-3 CASSQGHVYNEQFF
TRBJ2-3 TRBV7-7 CASSPTSSTDTQYF
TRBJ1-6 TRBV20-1 CSARVGGISSYNSPLHF
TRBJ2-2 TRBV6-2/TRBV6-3 CASSRTGRVTGELFF
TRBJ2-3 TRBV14 CASSQGDWVDTQYF
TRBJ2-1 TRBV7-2 CASSPQPSGNYNEQFF
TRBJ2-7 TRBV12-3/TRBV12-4 CASSSPPRGEQYF
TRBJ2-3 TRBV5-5 CASSLARLAGVPTDTQYF
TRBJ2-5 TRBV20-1 CSVETSGQETQYF
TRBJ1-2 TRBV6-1 CASSDRVRGYGYTF
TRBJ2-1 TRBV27 CASSSRKGPYNEQFF
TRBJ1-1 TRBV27 CASSSFTEAFF